What follows is one TCR beta chain and its context. Some clones are missing from TCRdb's copy, which holds only in-frame ones; the method was immunoSEQ multiplex PCR. The top ten hold 3.5% of the sample, which has 110,000 or so clones, 70% to 90% seen once. This specimen comes from a study of T cell responses to AZD1222 COVID-19 vaccine. V was trimmed by 3 bases and J by 7 bases, leaving 9 bases between them. CDR3 length: 12 amino acids. CDR1 is SEHNR, CDR2 FQNEAQ, per germline (reference sequence). Specimen: peripheral blood, collected 28 days after the second AZD1222 dose. This receptor was taken from an adult who received the AZD1222 COVID-19 vaccine. The V gene is TRBV7-9, the J gene TRBJ1-2; D uncertain. The DNA of the CDR3 is TGTGCCAGCAGCTTCTTGGCTATTGGCTACACCTTC. It codes for CASSFLAIGYTF.